One and the same sample provided the 31 T cell receptor beta chains below, sequenced in a study of shared clonotypes between healthy human individuals. Sequenced by immunoSEQ multiplex PCR; TCRdb stores in-frame clones only, minus some. The repertoire includes 2 million to 2.5 million clones, 90% to 96% of them detected once, and over 0.1% sits in the top ten. Material: naive CD4+ T cells sorted from blood. Subset described: CD45RA+ positively selected. The receptors were gathered from a man aged 18 to 29 in good health.

The chain couples TRBV30 to TRBJ2-5, with D possibly being TRBD2 (6 bases). Germline V CDR1 and CDR2: GTSNPN, SVGIG (reference sequence). The V gene lost 2 bases and the J gene lost 5 bases, with 15 bases spanning the gap. This CDR3 comprises 14 residues. The DNA of the CDR3 is TGTGCCTGGAGTTCTCGGGAGTGGGGGGAGACCCAGTACTTC. Protein: CAWSSREWGETQYF.

The V and J genes are TRBV28 and TRBJ1-5, with TRBD1 identical over 7 bases. The CDR3 is 15 amino acids. In germline, CDR1 is MDHEN, CDR2 SYDVKM. The V and J ends lost 3 bases and 3 bases, in that order; junction bases with no gene match: 5. The CDR3 DNA is TGTGCCAGCAGTTTTCGGGACAGAATCAATCAGCCCCAGCATTTT. It translates to CASSFRDRINQPQHF.

The chain recombines TRBV7-2 with TRBJ2-2; D might be TRBD1 (5 bases). The CDR3 length is 15 residues. V was pared by 4 bases and J by 1 base, with 10 bases between. The germline gives CDR1 SGHTA, CDR2 FQGNSA. The CDR3 loop reads CASSWTGQNTGELFF. In DNA form, the CDR3 reads TGTGCCAGCAGCTGGACCGGACAGAACACCGGGGAGCTGTTTTTT.

CDR3 DNA sequence: TGTGCCAGCAGCTCCCGTTCAGCTAGCGGGAGGTCCGGGGAGCAGTTCTTC. Its translation: CASSSRSASGRSGEQFF. J is TRBJ2-1 and V is TRBV7-2; 11 nucleotides line up with TRBD2. Trimming at V came to 4 bases and at J to 10 bases, leaving 15 bases not matched to a gene. The CDR3 sequence is 17 residues long. In germline, CDR1 is SGHTA, CDR2 FQGNSA.

The J gene is TRBJ2-1, the V gene TRBV6-6; D is possibly TRBD2 (5 bases). Trimming shortened V by 2 bases and J by 8 bases, and 16 bases separated the two germline ends. Germline lookup yields CDR1 MNHNY and CDR2 SVGAGI (reference sequence). This CDR3 is 15 amino acids long. The DNA of the CDR3 is TGTGCCAGCAGTTACCCCAGCGGAGGAGGCGATGAGCAGTTCTTC. This sequence encodes CASSYPSGGGDEQFF.

V is TRBV30 and J is TRBJ2-3; D is undetermined. The CDR3 length is 13 residues. With 2 bases removed from V and 4 bases from J, the gap between germline ends came to 10 bases. Germline CDR1 is GTSNPN and CDR2 is SVGIG (reference sequence). The CDR3 reads CAWSRGLSDTQYF. The CDR3 nucleotides are TGTGCCTGGAGTAGAGGCCTCTCAGATACGCAGTATTTT. The complete variable domain, with remaining parts taken from reference TRBV30 and TRBJ2-3, reads SQTIHQWPATLVQPVGSPLSLECTVEGTSNPNLYWYRQAAGRGLQLLFYSVGIGQISSEVPQNLSASRPQDRQFILSSKKLLLSDSGFYLCAWSRGLSDTQYFGPGTRLTVL.

The CDR3: CASSERGNYNEQFF. CDR3 DNA: TGTGCCAGCAGCGAGAGGGGAAACTACAATGAGCAGTTCTTC. The rearrangement joins TRBV9 to TRBJ2-1, with D perhaps given as TRBD1 or TRBD2 (5 bases each). Between the trimmed V and J ends, which lost 3 bases and 3 bases, there was a span of 10 bases. The CDR3 is made up of 14 amino acids. In germline, CDR1 is SGDLS, CDR2 YYNGEE.

J is TRBJ1-2 and V is TRBV2, with 9 bases identical to TRBD1. Germline CDR1 SNHLY, CDR2 FYNNEI. V lost 5 bases, J lost 4 bases, and 11 bases stayed unmatched. The length of the CDR3 is 16 residues. The CDR3 is CASSPTGGAWGYGYTF. In DNA form, the CDR3 reads TGTGCCAGCAGTCCTACAGGGGGCGCTTGGGGCTATGGCTACACCTTC.

The J gene is TRBJ2-4, the V gene TRBV30, with unresolved D. CDR1 is GTSNPN and CDR2 is SVGIG in the germline V gene (reference sequence). This CDR3 spans 15 amino acids. V lost 1 base and J lost 0, with 10 bases in between. The CDR3 DNA is TGTGCCTGGAGTGGGGAAAAACTAGCCAAAAACATTCAGTACTTC. Its translation: CAWSGEKLAKNIQYF.

V and J are TRBV6-5 and TRBJ2-7; maybe TRBD1 (5 bases). With 5 bases removed from V and 6 bases from J, the gap between germline ends came to 17 bases. CDR1 and CDR2 from the germline V gene are MNHEY and SVGAGI. The CDR3 sequence is 14 residues long. The CDR3 loop is CASSQGPASLEQYF. The CDR3 DNA reads as TGTGCCAGCAGTCAGGGCCCCGCCTCCCTCGAGCAGTACTTC.

The rearrangement links TRBV6-5 to TRBJ2-7; 11 bases align to TRBD2. Germline V CDR1 and CDR2: MNHEY, SVGAGI. The CDR3 loop spans 15 amino acids. V shed 6 bases, J shed 1 base, and the junction held 5 bases outside the gene matches. CDR3 DNA sequence: TGTGCCAGCAGCCGTAGCGGGAGGGGATCCTACGAGCAGTACTTC. This sequence encodes CASSRSGRGSYEQYF.

The V and J genes are TRBV7-2 and TRBJ2-3; TRBD1 is a possible D gene (6 bases). The CDR3 runs to 14 residues. CDR1 and CDR2 (germline): SGHTA, FQGNSA. Between the trimmed V and J ends, which lost 5 bases and 3 bases, there was a span of 12 bases. CDR3 in amino acids: CASSLLGTTDTQYF. CDR3 nucleotide sequence: TGTGCCAGCAGCCTATTAGGGACAACAGATACGCAGTATTTT.

For this clone: In the same sample, other DNA sequences code for this CDR3. The gene calls are TRBV10-3 and TRBJ2-7, with D maybe TRBD2 (5 bases). The V gene's germline CDR1 is ENHRY and CDR2 SYGVKD. The CDR3 contains 14 residues. V shed 1 base and J shed 4 bases, with 11 bases lying between them. CDR3 in DNA: TGTGCCATCAGTGAGTTGACAAGCGGTTACGAGCAGTACTTC. Its protein product is CAISELTSGYEQYF.

The chain couples TRBV2 to TRBJ2-1; D is perhaps TRBD1 (7 bases). Germline assignment: CDR1 SNHLY and CDR2 FYNNEI. The CDR3 spans 14 residues. The germline V and J ends were trimmed by 11 bases and 3 bases, with 17 bases remaining between them. CDR3 sequence: CAGSQGGSYNEQFF. CDR3 coding DNA: TGTGCCGGTTCCCAGGGGGGAAGCTACAATGAGCAGTTCTTC.

As to this clone: Other DNA sequences in the same sample also yield this CDR3. V usage is TRBV6-5 and J usage is TRBJ1-1; 7 bases are a match to TRBD1. This CDR3 is built from 14 residues. Unmatched junction bases numbered 4, after V lost 6 bases and J lost 0 bases. Germline loops: CDR1 MNHEY, CDR2 SVGAGI. The CDR3 is CASRLTGVNTEAFF. The CDR3, as DNA: TGTGCCAGCAGACTTACAGGGGTGAACACTGAAGCTTTCTTT.

The chain is built from TRBV20-1 and TRBJ2-7; possibly TRBD1 for D (7 bases). CDR1 and CDR2 (germline): DFQATT, SNEGSKA (reference sequence). V lost 6 bases and J 4 bases, leaving 10 bases between the germline ends. CDR3 length: 11 amino acids. The CDR3 spells CSAAGQYEQYF. The CDR3 DNA reads TGCAGTGCCGCGGGACAGTACGAGCAGTACTTC.

The chain carries TRBV5-4 and TRBJ2-1; TRBD2 matches at 11 bases. This CDR3 region has 18 residues. Trimming took 3 bases from V and 3 from J; bases not matched to a gene: 11. The V gene's germline CDR1 is SGHNT and CDR2 YYREEE (reference sequence). CDR3 bases: TGTGCCAGCAGCTCTGGCCTGTTTAGCGGGAGGGGCTACAATGAGCAGTTCTTC. This encodes CASSSGLFSGRGYNEQFF.

The rearrangement links TRBV19 to TRBJ2-7; 7 nucleotides align to TRBD1. J was trimmed by 3 bases and V by 3 bases; bases with no gene match: 5. The CDR3 has 14 amino acids. From germline, CDR1 is LNHDA and CDR2 SQIVND (reference sequence). As DNA, the CDR3 is TGTGCCAGTAGTATGTTCCGGGACAGCTACGAGCAGTACTTC. It is translated as CASSMFRDSYEQYF.

The chain is built from TRBV11-2 and TRBJ2-1; D is unresolved. Looked up from germline, CDR1 is SGHAT and CDR2 is FQNNGV. Trimming took 3 bases from V and 3 from J, leaving 6 bases between them. There are 13 residues in the CDR3. CDR3 bases: TGTGCCAGCAGCTTTACCAACTACAATGAGCAGTTCTTC. Protein: CASSFTNYNEQFF.

V is TRBV13 and J is TRBJ2-3; D gene uncertain. The CDR3 covers 13 residues. The ends were cut back, 2 bases at V and 1 base at J, with 4 bases in the middle. Germline V gene sequence: CDR1 PRHDT, CDR2 FYEKMQ (reference sequence). Here the CDR3 reads CASSLPRTDTQYF. As DNA, the CDR3 is TGTGCCAGCAGCTTACCCCGCACAGATACGCAGTATTTT.

With regard to this clone: Additional DNA sequences in this sample encode the identical CDR3. This chain links TRBV18 with TRBJ1-2; D remains ambiguous. Germline CDR1 and CDR2: KGHSH and LQKENI. Between the trimmed V and J ends, which lost 3 bases and 2 bases, there was a span of 7 bases. The CDR3 extends over 13 amino acids. The CDR3 loop reads CASSPDRNYGYTF. The CDR3 DNA reads as TGTGCCAGCTCACCGGACCGAAACTATGGCTACACCTTC.

This chain joins TRBV6-5 and TRBJ2-7; possibly TRBD1 or TRBD2 for D (5 bases each). The CDR3 covers 13 residues. The germline V and J ends were trimmed by 7 bases and 1 base, with 11 bases remaining between them. Germline loops: CDR1 MNHEY, CDR2 SVGAGI. The DNA for the CDR3 is TGTGCCAGCACCAGAGGGGAATCCTACGAGCAGTACTTC. It translates to CASTRGESYEQYF.

The chain couples TRBV2 to TRBJ2-7; TRBD2 aligns across 10 bases. Germline CDR1 is SNHLY and CDR2 is FYNNEI. The CDR3 extends over 14 amino acids. Unmatched junction bases numbered 2, after V lost 4 bases and J lost 2 bases. The DNA of the CDR3 is TGTGCCAGCAGTGCGGGACTAGCGACCTACGAGCAGTACTTC. Its protein product is CASSAGLATYEQYF.

The J gene is TRBJ1-5, the V gene TRBV2; D remains unclear. V lost 1 base to trimming and J lost 5 bases, with 6 bases between them. Per germline, CDR1 SNHLY and CDR2 FYNNEI. The CDR3 covers 13 residues. CDR3 DNA: TGTGCCAGCAGTGAAGGCAGAGATCAGCCCCAGCATTTT. Translating it yields CASSEGRDQPQHF.

The chain links TRBV19 to TRBJ2-1; 12 bases fit TRBD2. Trimming at V came to 8 bases and at J to 8 bases, leaving 4 bases not matched to a gene. The CDR3 is 13 residues long. Germline CDR1 is LNHDA and CDR2 is SQIVND (reference sequence). The CDR3 here is CASRLAGEDEQFF. CDR3 nucleotide sequence: TGTGCCAGTCGACTAGCGGGAGAGGATGAGCAGTTCTTC.

This rearrangement joins TRBV7-2 to TRBJ2-4; 8 bases are a match to TRBD2. Germline trimming cut 1 base from V and 6 bases from J; bases unmatched to any gene: 14. CDR3 size: 18 residues. From germline, CDR1 is SGHTA and CDR2 FQGNSA. CDR3 sequence: CASSLDAAGGGGRNIQYF. The CDR3 nucleotides read TGTGCCAGCAGCTTAGATGCGGCGGGAGGAGGCGGTAGAAACATTCAGTACTTC.

The chain combines TRBV2 with TRBJ2-7, with D maybe TRBD2 (5 bases). CDR3 length: 13 amino acids. The V end was cut by 3 bases, the J end by 5 bases, with 11 bases between. Germline assignment: CDR1 SNHLY and CDR2 FYNNEI. Here the CDR3 reads CASSEEVRHEQYF. CDR3 DNA sequence: TGTGCCAGCAGTGAGGAGGTGAGGCACGAGCAGTACTTC. The whole variable domain, filled in from reference TRBV2 and TRBJ2-7, reads EPEVTQTPSHQVTQMGQEVILRCVPISNHLYFYWYRQILGQKVEFLVSFYNNEISEKSEIFDDQFSVERPDGSNFTLKIRSTKLEDSAMYFCASSEEVRHEQYFGPGTRLTVT.

This sequence joins TRBV7-9 and TRBJ2-2; no reliable D call. V lost 2 bases to trimming and J lost 11 bases, with 9 bases between them. CDR1 and CDR2 from the germline V gene are SEHNR and FQNEAQ (reference sequence). The CDR3 extends over 12 amino acids. CDR3 DNA: TGTGCCAGCAGCTTACCGAACCTTGAGCTGTTTTTT. Residues: CASSLPNLELFF.

V gene TRBV6-5 combines with J gene TRBJ2-3; 7 bases line up with TRBD1. The germline CDR1 and CDR2 sequences are MNHEY and SVGAGI. Trimming at V came to 4 bases and at J to 4 bases, leaving 8 bases not matched to a gene. The CDR3 covers 15 residues. CDR3 nucleotides: TGTGCCAGCAGTTCGACAGGGTATCACGCAGATACGCAGTATTTT. Its protein product is CASSSTGYHADTQYF.

This chain links TRBV6-5 with TRBJ2-2; perhaps D is TRBD1 or TRBD2 (6 bases each). The CDR3 spans 16 residues. Germline CDR1 reads MNHEY; CDR2 reads SVGAGI. Trimming cost V 2 bases and J 0 bases, with 10 bases left between them. The CDR3 sequence: CASSYVGGPNTGELFF. CDR3 sequence (DNA): TGTGCCAGCAGTTACGTGGGGGGCCCGAACACCGGGGAGCTGTTTTTT.

The gene calls are TRBV30 and TRBJ2-5; 9 nucleotides line up with TRBD2. CDR1 GTSNPN and CDR2 SVGIG come from the germline V gene (reference sequence). The V gene end was trimmed by 7 bases and the J gene end by 0 bases; junction bases not matched to a gene: 12. This CDR3 comprises 16 residues. The CDR3: CASGPSEREDQETQYF. The CDR3, as DNA: TGTGCCTCCGGCCCGTCGGAGCGGGAGGACCAAGAGACCCAGTACTTC. Looking up the rest from reference TRBV30 and TRBJ2-5 gives the full variable domain: SQTIHQWPATLVQPVGSPLSLECTVEGTSNPNLYWYRQAAGRGLQLLFYSVGIGQISSEVPQNLSASRPQDRQFILSSKKLLLSDSGFYLCASGPSEREDQETQYFGPGTRLLVL.